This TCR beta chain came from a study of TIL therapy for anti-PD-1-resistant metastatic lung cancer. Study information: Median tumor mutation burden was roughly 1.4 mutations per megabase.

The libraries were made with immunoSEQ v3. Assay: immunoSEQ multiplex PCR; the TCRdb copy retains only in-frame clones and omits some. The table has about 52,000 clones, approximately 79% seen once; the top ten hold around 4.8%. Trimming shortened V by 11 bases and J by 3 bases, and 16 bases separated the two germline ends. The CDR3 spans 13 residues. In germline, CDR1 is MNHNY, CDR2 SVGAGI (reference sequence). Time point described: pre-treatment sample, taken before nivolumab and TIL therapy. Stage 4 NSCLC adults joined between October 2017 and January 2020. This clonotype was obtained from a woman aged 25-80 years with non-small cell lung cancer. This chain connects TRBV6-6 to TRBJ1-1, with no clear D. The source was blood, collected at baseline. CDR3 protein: CAQRLSPDTEAFF. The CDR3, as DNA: TGTGCCCAAAGATTATCGCCGGACACTGAAGCTTTCTTT.